This TCR beta chain was found in a study of T cell responses to AZD1222 COVID-19 vaccine. Assay used: immunoSEQ multiplex PCR; TCRdb lists only in-frame clones, some missing. Among approximately 110,000 clones listed, 85% to 90% were seen once. Germline CDR1 reads LNHDA; CDR2 reads SQIVND (reference sequence). CDR3 length: 14 amino acids. Trimming cost V 5 bases and J 7 bases, with 12 bases left between them. A few counts support this clone. V usage is TRBV19 and J usage is TRBJ1-6; possible D gene TRBD1, 6 bases. The sequences come from peripheral blood, collected on day 0 of AZD1222 vaccination. This sequence was found in an adult in good health. This CDR3 reads CASSEDSLNSPLHF. Written as DNA, the CDR3 is TGTGCCAGTAGTGAGGACAGTTTAAATTCACCCCTCCACTTT.